The rows below give T cell receptor beta chains drawn from one sample of a study of cytomegalovirus exposure and HLA in healthy donors. TCRdb's copy holds only in-frame clones and misses some; the assay was immunoSEQ multiplex PCR. The sample holds some 130,000 clones, about 88% seen once. The sequenced sample was PBMCs. The receptors stem from a young man in good health and CMV-seronegative. CDR3s include the opening cysteine and the closing phenylalanine or tryptophan. The D gene is left open where the match is weak. Not all rows give a size; the values are once, few, many and, for expanded clones, a class.

>-|TRBJ1-1|TRBV15|-
CATSRRGTGLGLNTEAFF
TGTGCCACCAGCAGGAGGGGGACGGGGCTGGGGCTGAACACTGAAGCTTTCTTT
>-|TRBJ2-2|TRBV18|-
CASSPLGQNTGELFF
TGTGCCAGCTCACCCCTTGGACAGAACACCGGGGAGCTGTTTTTT
>-|TRBJ2-3|TRBV6-4|TRBD2
CASSDSASGSQYF
TGTGCCAGCAGTGACTCTGCTAGCGGGAGTCAGTATTTT
>-|TRBJ1-5|TRBV5-6|TRBD1
CASSVLGTGDEPQHF
TGTGCCAGCAGCGTCCTAGGGACAGGGGATGAGCCCCAGCATTTT
>-|TRBJ2-7|TRBV6-5|TRBD1
CASSYIPGQGASEQYF
TGTGCCAGCAGTTATATACCGGGACAGGGGGCCTCCGAGCAGTACTTC
>-|TRBJ2-3|TRBV7-8|TRBD2
CASSSGGGLNTQYF
TGTGCCAGCAGCTCGGGGGGGGGCCTAAATACGCAGTATTTT
>few|TRBJ2-7|TRBV10-3|-
CAISESGREQYF
TGTGCCATCAGTGAGTCAGGGAGGGAGCAGTACTTC
>once|TRBJ2-5|TRBV9|TRBD2
CASSYGTSGQKETQYF
TGTGCCAGCAGTTATGGGACTAGCGGGCAAAAAGAGACCCAGTACTTC
>-|TRBJ2-1|TRBV7-9|-
CASSLGGVPYNEQFF
TGTGCCAGCAGCTTAGGCGGGGTCCCCTACAATGAGCAGTTCTTC
>-|TRBJ2-6|TRBV19|-
CASLKRFGANVLTF
TGTGCCAGTTTAAAGAGATTTGGGGCCAACGTCCTGACTTTC
>-|TRBJ1-1|TRBV14|TRBD1
CASRQGTLNTEAFF
TGTGCCAGCAGACAGGGGACCCTGAACACTGAAGCTTTCTTT
>-|TRBJ2-1|TRBV7-8|TRBD1
CASTLGQGANNEQFF
TGTGCCAGCACCCTCGGACAGGGGGCAAACAATGAGCAGTTCTTC
>once|TRBJ1-5|TRBV7-9|-
CASSLEGDQPQHF
TGTGCCAGCAGCTTGGAAGGGGATCAGCCCCAGCATTTT
>-|TRBJ2-1|TRBV15|TRBD1
CATSRDGTGGYNEQFF
TGTGCCACCAGCAGAGACGGGACAGGGGGCTACAATGAGCAGTTCTTC
>once|TRBJ1-1|TRBV19|-
CASSITGDTEAFF
TGTGCCAGTAGTATAACCGGAGACACTGAAGCTTTCTTT
>-|TRBJ1-1|TRBV29-1|-
CSAGGAGTEAFF
TGCAGCGCCGGAGGGGCCGGGACTGAAGCTTTCTTT
>-|TRBJ1-1|TRBV5-8|TRBD1
CASSYGQGGRPTGTEAFF
TGTGCCAGCAGCTATGGACAGGGTGGTCGCCCGACGGGCACTGAAGCTTTCTTT
>-|TRBJ2-5|TRBV6-1|-
CASSDEARETQYF
TGTGCCAGCAGTGATGAGGCGAGAGAGACCCAGTACTTC
>-|TRBJ1-3|TRBV5-1|-
CASSLRSVGNTIYF
TGCGCCAGCAGCTTGCGGTCGGTTGGAAACACCATATATTTT
>-|TRBJ1-5|TRBV9|-
CASSARGGLNQPQHF
TGTGCCAGCAGCGCCCGGGGAGGGCTCAATCAGCCCCAGCATTTT
>-|TRBJ1-1|TRBV6-1|TRBD1
CASGSTGGTEAFF
TGTGCCAGCGGATCGACAGGGGGCACTGAAGCTTTCTTT
>-|TRBJ1-5|TRBV5-1|-
CASSLAREQGNQPQHF
TGCGCCAGCAGCTTGGCCAGGGAACAAGGCAATCAGCCCCAGCATTTT
>-|TRBJ2-5|TRBV7-6|TRBD1
CASSTGQGLFETQYF
TGTGCCAGCAGCACGGGACAGGGGCTGTTTGAGACCCAGTACTTC
>-|TRBJ1-4|TRBV11-2|-
CASSLGIGGINEKLFF
TGTGCCAGCAGCTTGGGAATTGGGGGGATTAATGAAAAACTGTTTTTT
>few|TRBJ2-1|TRBV27|TRBD2
CASYKLAGVHNEQFF
TGTGCCAGCTATAAACTAGCGGGAGTTCACAATGAGCAGTTCTTC
>-|TRBJ1-1|TRBV5-1|-
CASSLDSPNTEAFF
TGCGCCAGCAGCTTGGACAGCCCCAACACTGAAGCTTTCTTT
>-|TRBJ1-1|TRBV12-5|TRBD1
CASGFVGTGPVNTEAFF
TGTGCTAGTGGTTTCGTCGGGACAGGGCCCGTGAACACTGAAGCTTTCTTT